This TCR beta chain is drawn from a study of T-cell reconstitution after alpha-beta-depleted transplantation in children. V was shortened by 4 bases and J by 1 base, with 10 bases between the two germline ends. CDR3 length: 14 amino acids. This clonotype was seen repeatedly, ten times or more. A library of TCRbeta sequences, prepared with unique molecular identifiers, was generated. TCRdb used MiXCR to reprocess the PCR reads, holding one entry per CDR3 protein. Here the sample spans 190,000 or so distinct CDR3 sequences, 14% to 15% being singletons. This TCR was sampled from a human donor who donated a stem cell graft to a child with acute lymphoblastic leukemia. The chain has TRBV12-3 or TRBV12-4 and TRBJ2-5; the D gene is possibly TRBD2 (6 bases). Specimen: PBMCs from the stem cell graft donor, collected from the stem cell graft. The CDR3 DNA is TGTGCCAGCAGTTCGAGGACTATCCAAGAGACCCAGTACTTC. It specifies CASSSRTIQETQYF.